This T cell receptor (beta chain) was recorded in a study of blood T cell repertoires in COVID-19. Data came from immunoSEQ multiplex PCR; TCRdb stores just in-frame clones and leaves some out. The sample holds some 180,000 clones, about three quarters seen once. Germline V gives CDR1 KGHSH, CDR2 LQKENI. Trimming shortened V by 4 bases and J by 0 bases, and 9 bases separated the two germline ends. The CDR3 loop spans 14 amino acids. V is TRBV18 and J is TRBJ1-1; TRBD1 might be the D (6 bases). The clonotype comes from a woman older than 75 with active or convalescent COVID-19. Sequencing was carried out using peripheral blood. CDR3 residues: CASSQDRLNTEAFF. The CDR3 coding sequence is TGTGCCAGCTCACAGGACAGACTGAACACTGAAGCTTTCTTT.